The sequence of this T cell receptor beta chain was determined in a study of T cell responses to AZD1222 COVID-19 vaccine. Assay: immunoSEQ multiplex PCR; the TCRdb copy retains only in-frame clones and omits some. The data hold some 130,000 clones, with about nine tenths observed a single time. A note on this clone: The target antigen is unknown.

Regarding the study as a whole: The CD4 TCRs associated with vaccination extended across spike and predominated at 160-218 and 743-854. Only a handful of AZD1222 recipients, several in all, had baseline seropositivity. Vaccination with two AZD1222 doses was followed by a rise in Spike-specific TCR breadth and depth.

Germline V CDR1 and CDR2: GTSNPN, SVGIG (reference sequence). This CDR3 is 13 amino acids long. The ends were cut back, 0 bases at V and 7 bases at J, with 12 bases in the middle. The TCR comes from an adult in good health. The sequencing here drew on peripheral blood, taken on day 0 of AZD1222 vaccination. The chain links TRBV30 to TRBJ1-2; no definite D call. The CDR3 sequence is CAWSVRKGFGYTF. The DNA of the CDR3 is TGTGCCTGGAGTGTACGGAAGGGATTTGGCTACACCTTC.